Listed below are T cell receptor beta chains from one sample, sequenced in a study of shared clonotypes between healthy human individuals. This table comes from immunoSEQ multiplex PCR, and its TCRdb copy is limited to in-frame clones, with some not included. Here the sample spans fewer than 150,000 clones, approximately 70% being singletons. Source material: memory CD8+ T cells sorted from blood. The source is a woman aged 25-40 years in good health. Both conserved end residues are part of each CDR3. The D gene is left open where the match is weak. Clone sizes are given selectively: once, few, many, or a class where the clone is expanded.

V gene	J gene	clone size	D gene	CDR3 length	CDR3 DNA	CDR3 protein
TRBV21-1	TRBJ2-7	-	-	14	TGTGCCAGCAGCTTAACGGGGAGCTCCTACGAGCAGTACTTC	CASSLTGSSYEQYF
TRBV13	TRBJ2-7	-	-	19	TGTGCCAGCAGCAACCTCGGACAGGGCTTGGCGGGAGATTTCTACGAGCAGTACTTC	CASSNLGQGLAGDFYEQYF
TRBV7-2	TRBJ2-1	-	TRBD2	17	TGTGCCAGCAGCTTAGTCCCCCGCGGGAGTTTCTACAATGAGCAGTTCTTC	CASSLVPRGSFYNEQFF
TRBV6-5	TRBJ2-7	-	TRBD1	14	TGTGCCAGCAGCTTCACAGGGGACCCCTACGAGCAGTACTTC	CASSFTGDPYEQYF
TRBV11-2	TRBJ2-1	-	-	15	TGTGCCAGCAGCTTATCGGGTCCCAGAGAAAATGAGCAGTTCTTC	CASSLSGPRENEQFF
TRBV7-9	TRBJ2-7	-	-	12	TGTGCCAGCAGCCCCGACTTGGTCGAGCAGTACTTC	CASSPDLVEQYF
TRBV11-2	TRBJ2-1	-	-	15	TGTGCCAGCAGCGACCGACAAGAAGGGTACAATGAGCAGTTCTTC	CASSDRQEGYNEQFF
TRBV5-6	TRBJ1-1	-	TRBD1	14	TGTGCCAGCAGCTTGTTACAGGGGGCCACTGAAGCTTTCTTT	CASSLLQGATEAFF
TRBV6-4	TRBJ2-2	-	TRBD2	15	TGTGCCAGCAGTCGACTAGCGGACGACACCGGGGAGCTGTTTTTT	CASSRLADDTGELFF
TRBV7-9	TRBJ2-2	-	-	13	TGTGCCAGCAGCTTTATCAGGGACTGGGAGCTGTTTTTT	CASSFIRDWELFF
TRBV5-8	TRBJ2-1	once	TRBD2	15	TGTGCCAGCAGCTCCGGACTAGCGGCCTACAATGAGCAGTTCTTC	CASSSGLAAYNEQFF
TRBV25-1	TRBJ2-1	-	-	15	TGTGCCAGCAGTGAACCCTCAGACAATGGCAATGAGCAGTTCTTC	CASSEPSDNGNEQFF
TRBV28	TRBJ2-5	-	-	15	TGTGCCAGCAGGGGACGTGGGGCGGCCCAAGAGACCCAGTACTTC	CASRGRGAAQETQYF
TRBV13	TRBJ1-1	-	-	14	TGTGCCAGCAGCCCCATGGGACTGTACACTGAAGCTTTCTTT	CASSPMGLYTEAFF
TRBV27	TRBJ2-7	-	-	13	TGTGCCAGCAGTTTAAGTGAGAGATACGAGCAGTACTTC	CASSLSERYEQYF
TRBV29-1	TRBJ1-1	-	TRBD1	11	TGCAGCGTTGTTATCCTCCAGGGGGCCCTCTTT	CSVVILQGALF
TRBV11-1	TRBJ2-7	once	-	11	TGTGCCAGCAGCTTTGCCTACGAGCAGTACTTC	CASSFAYEQYF
TRBV7-9	TRBJ2-1	-	TRBD2	18	TGTGCCAGCACGGAGTCCCCCCTTCTAGCGGGGGATTACAATGAGCAGTTCTTC	CASTESPLLAGDYNEQFF
TRBV29-1	TRBJ2-3	-	-	13	TGCAGCGTTCCAGGGGTGCTGCCAGATACGCAGTATTTT	CSVPGVLPDTQYF
TRBV29-1	TRBJ1-1	-	-	12	TGCAGCGTTGTACTCGCGAACACTGAAGCTTTCTTT	CSVVLANTEAFF
TRBV2	TRBJ2-7	-	-	14	TGTGCCAGCAGTCCAGAGGCCGGAGGTGGAGAGCAGTACTTC	CASSPEAGGGEQYF
TRBV5-1	TRBJ1-1	-	TRBD1	12	TGCGCCAGCAGCTTAACAGGGGGCTTAGCTTTCTTT	CASSLTGGLAFF
TRBV21-1	TRBJ2-6	-	-	18	TGTGCCAGCGCTAAACGTCGAGGACAGGGTCTGGGGGCCAACGTCCTGACTTTC	CASAKRRGQGLGANVLTF
TRBV19	TRBJ2-7	-	-	13	TGTGCCAGTAGTATGGCCCGTGTCTGCGAGCAGTACTTC	CASSMARVCEQYF
TRBV19	TRBJ2-1	-	TRBD2	15	TGTGCCAGTAGTGTCACTAGCGGGGTTTACAATGAGCAGTTCTTC	CASSVTSGVYNEQFF
TRBV15	TRBJ2-3	-	-	17	TGTGCCACCAGCAGGCCCCTCGGAAACACTAGCACAGATACGCAGTATTTT	CATSRPLGNTSTDTQYF
TRBV28	TRBJ2-7	-	-	13	TGTGCCAGCAGCCTAGCAGGCTTCTACGAGCAGTACTTC	CASSLAGFYEQYF
TRBV5-1	TRBJ2-3	once	TRBD2	18	TGCGCCAGCACCCCGGAGGGACTAGCGGGAGAGGGCACAGATACGCAGTATTTT	CASTPEGLAGEGTDTQYF
TRBV28	TRBJ1-1	-	-	16	TGTGCCAGCAGCGGACATCGGGGCGTGATGAACACTGAAGCTTTCTTT	CASSGHRGVMNTEAFF
TRBV5-1	TRBJ2-1	-	TRBD1	16	TGCGCCAGCCGCCCCGTGGGACAGGGACACTACAATGAGCAGTTCTTC	CASRPVGQGHYNEQFF
TRBV28	TRBJ1-5	-	TRBD1	15	TGTGCCAGCAGGACACAGACAGGGTTTAATCAGCCCCAGCATTTT	CASRTQTGFNQPQHF
TRBV28	TRBJ1-5	-	-	13	TGTGCCAGCAGTTTACGTGCCTACCGGCCCCAGCATTTT	CASSLRAYRPQHF
TRBV6-1	TRBJ1-1	-	-	13	TGTGCCAGCAGAGACCAGGGGAGCGCTGAAGCTTTCTTT	CASRDQGSAEAFF
TRBV29-1	TRBJ1-4	-	TRBD1	13	TGCAGCGTGCGACCGGGACAGGGTGAAAAACTGTTTTTT	CSVRPGQGEKLFF
TRBV11-2	TRBJ1-1	-	-	11	TGTGCCAGCACTGAGGGGACTGAAGCTTTCTTT	CASTEGTEAFF
TRBV28	TRBJ2-7	-	TRBD2	16	TGTGCCAGCAGTTTTAGTGGACTAGCGGACTATTACGAGCAGTACTTC	CASSFSGLADYYEQYF
TRBV7-7	TRBJ1-1	few	-	15	TGTGCCAGCAGCCCTGGCGTGGGTTTGAACACTGAAGCTTTCTTT	CASSPGVGLNTEAFF
TRBV6-6	TRBJ1-2	once	TRBD1	16	TGTGCCAGCAGCGTCCGGCGGAGGGGGCGCTTCTATGGCTACACCTTC	CASSVRRRGRFYGYTF
TRBV6-5	TRBJ1-1	-	TRBD1	16	TGTGCCAGCAGTTACTTCACCAGGGGGATGAACACTGAAGCTTTCTTT	CASSYFTRGMNTEAFF
TRBV21-1	TRBJ2-4	many	-	14	TGTGCCAGCAGCAAATTCCTAAGTGAGAACATTCAGTACTTC	CASSKFLSENIQYF
TRBV28	TRBJ1-5	-	TRBD1	18	TGTGCCAGCAGTACCCACAGGGGGAGGATTCGGGGAAATCAGCCCCAGCATTTT	CASSTHRGRIRGNQPQHF